A single sample gave rise to the 30 T cell receptor beta chains below, sequenced in a study of blood T cell repertoires in COVID-19. Generated by immunoSEQ multiplex PCR, the TCRdb table keeps only in-frame clones and is missing some. The table lists about 92,000 clones, roughly nine tenths of them singletons. The specimen sequenced was peripheral blood. Receptors originate from a human donor with active COVID-19. The donor label of this sample is uncertain.

This chain connects TRBV5-4 to TRBJ2-5, with D perhaps TRBD1 (6 bases). Germline CDR1 is SGHNT and CDR2 is YYREEE (reference sequence). Trimming removed 4 bases at V and 5 bases at J, with 15 bases between. The CDR3 has 14 amino acids. The CDR3 spells CASSGVGARETQYF. CDR3 DNA: TGTGCCAGCAGCGGGGTGGGGGCGCGGGAGACCCAGTACTTC. The full variable domain, its missing parts supplied by reference TRBV5-4 and TRBJ2-5, is ETGVTQSPTHLIKTRGQQVTLRCSSQSGHNTVSWYQQALGQGPQFIFQYYREEENGRGNFPPRFSGLQFPNYSSELNVNALELDDSALYLCASSGVGARETQYFGPGTRLLVL.

This clone showed up just a few times. The chain couples TRBV7-9 to TRBJ1-6; 7 nucleotides match TRBD1. The CDR3 is 15 amino acids. Trimming cost V 2 bases and J 3 bases; bases outside gene matches: 1. Germline-derived CDR1 and CDR2 are SEHNR and FQNEAQ (reference sequence). The CDR3 loop is CASSLWTGYNSPLHF. The CDR3 nucleotides read TGTGCCAGCAGCTTATGGACAGGCTATAATTCACCCCTCCACTTT.

The gene calls are TRBV19 and TRBJ2-3, with 7 bases that match TRBD2. V lost 1 base and J lost 9; bases outside the gene matches: 10. The CDR3 is 15 amino acids. CDR1 and CDR2 (germline): LNHDA, SQIVND (reference sequence). The chain's CDR3 is CASSIGMKDGGTQYF. The CDR3 nucleotides are TGTGCCAGTAGTATAGGGATGAAGGACGGGGGGACGCAGTATTTT.

V gene TRBV9 combines with J gene TRBJ2-3, with a tentative D call TRBD1 (5 bases). This CDR3 has 14 amino acids. Trimming pared 4 bases from V and 5 bases from J, leaving 14 bases between. Germline CDR1 SGDLS, CDR2 YYNGEE. The CDR3 sequence: CASSILQGGDTQYF. DNA for the CDR3: TGTGCCAGCAGCATCCTCCAGGGTGGAGATACGCAGTATTTT.

The V and J genes are TRBV7-2 and TRBJ2-7, with TRBD2 identical over 11 bases. V shed 5 bases, J shed 4 bases, and the junction held 13 bases outside the gene matches. CDR1 and CDR2 (germline): SGHTA, FQGNSA. The CDR3 is 17 residues long. CDR3 bases: TGTGCCAGCAGCGGTCTAGCGGGGGGCCCCCGGCCTTACGAGCAGTACTTC. This codes for CASSGLAGGPRPYEQYF. Variable domain in full (rest from reference TRBV7-2 and TRBJ2-7): GAGVSQSPSNKVTEKGKDVELRCDPISGHTALYWYRQSLGQGLEFLIYFQGNSAPDKSGLPSDRFSAERTGGSVSTLTIQRTQQEDSAVYLCASSGLAGGPRPYEQYFGPGTRLTVT.

This clone was found once. The chain recombines TRBV19 with TRBJ1-5; tentatively, D is TRBD1 (5 bases). V lost 6 bases to trimming and J lost 5 bases, with 14 bases between them. Germline-derived CDR1 and CDR2 are LNHDA and SQIVND (reference sequence). The CDR3 loop spans 14 amino acids. The CDR3 reads CASSFGGKDQPQHF. The CDR3 DNA is TGTGCCAGTAGCTTCGGGGGGAAGGATCAGCCCCAGCATTTT.

J is TRBJ1-2 and V is TRBV2; no definite D call. This CDR3 has 13 residues. CDR1 is SNHLY and CDR2 is FYNNEI in the germline V gene. Trimming shortened V by 0 bases and J by 4 bases, and 6 bases separated the two germline ends. This chain's CDR3 is CASSEARGYGYTF. CDR3 nucleotide sequence: TGTGCCAGCAGTGAAGCACGGGGCTATGGCTACACCTTC.

The chain joins TRBV7-2 to TRBJ2-3, with TRBD2 identical over 8 bases. The CDR3 has 16 residues. V lost 2 bases, J lost 4 bases, and 8 bases stayed unmatched. Per germline, CDR1 SGHTA and CDR2 FQGNSA. The CDR3 spells CASSLSVGGGADTQYF. The CDR3 DNA reads TGTGCCAGCAGCTTATCGGTCGGGGGGGGAGCAGATACGCAGTATTTT.

This clone has only one observation. This rearrangement joins TRBV6-5 to TRBJ2-1, with 8 bases matching TRBD2. Trimming cost V 8 bases and J 6 bases; bases outside gene matches: 9. The CDR3 contains 14 residues. CDR1 MNHEY and CDR2 SVGAGI come from the germline V gene. The CDR3 region has the DNA TGTGCCAGCCGCGGGGGGCCGATCATCAATGAGCAGTTCTTC. Translating it yields CASRGGPIINEQFF.

The rearrangement joins TRBV9 to TRBJ1-2, with TRBD1 as a possible D gene (6 bases). Germline loops: CDR1 SGDLS, CDR2 YYNGEE. The length of the CDR3 is 13 residues. V lost 5 bases, J lost 7 bases, and 15 bases lay in between. In nucleotides, the CDR3 is TGTGCCAGCAGACCGCAGGGGATCTCTGGCTACACCTTC. Its protein product is CASRPQGISGYTF.

The chain combines TRBV28 with TRBJ1-3; perhaps TRBD1 as D (6 bases). Germline V gene sequence: CDR1 MDHEN, CDR2 SYDVKM. The CDR3 covers 16 residues. V was pared by 6 bases and J by 0 bases, with 15 bases between. CDR3 DNA sequence: TGTGCCAGCAGCAATTATGGACAGATCTCTGGAAACACCATATATTTT. This encodes CASSNYGQISGNTIYF.

This clone was observed once. V and J are TRBV28 and TRBJ1-4; no clear D gene. CDR3 length: 14 residues. Germline assignment: CDR1 MDHEN and CDR2 SYDVKM. Trimming removed 6 bases at V and 7 bases at J, with 15 bases between. The CDR3 bases are TGTGCCAGCAGCCCCGCTGCGGGTGTTGAAAAACTGTTTTTT. This gives the protein CASSPAAGVEKLFF.

CDR3 sequence (DNA): TGTGCCACCAGCAGAGATCGGGGAGCGGACTATGGCTACACCTTC. This encodes CATSRDRGADYGYTF. The chain combines TRBV15 with TRBJ1-2; D ambiguous. Germline-derived CDR1 and CDR2 are LNHNV and YYDKDF (reference sequence). The CDR3 contains 15 residues. Trimming took 0 bases from V and 3 from J, leaving 11 bases between them.

The chain links TRBV3-1 (or the pseudogene TRBV3-2) to TRBJ1-5; TRBD1 might be the D (5 bases). Trimming left V 1 base short and J 7 bases short, with 11 bases between. Germline loops: CDR1 LGHDT, CDR2 YNNKEL (reference sequence). The CDR3 runs 14 residues. The DNA for the CDR3 is TGTGCCAGCAGCCAAGGGTCAGGGCGACAGCCCCAGCATTTT. This sequence encodes CASSQGSGRQPQHF.

The chain couples TRBV3-1 (or the pseudogene TRBV3-2) to TRBJ2-5; TRBD2 matches 10 bases. V was clipped by 4 bases and J by 3 bases; unmatched bases: 5. This CDR3 comprises 15 residues. Per the germline V gene, CDR1 is LGHDT and CDR2 is YNNKEL (reference sequence). Here the CDR3 reads CASSPSGLAEETQYF. For the CDR3, the DNA is TGTGCCAGCAGCCCTTCCGGACTAGCGGAAGAGACCCAGTACTTC.

The rearrangement links TRBV29-1 to TRBJ2-2, with D perhaps matching TRBD1 (5 bases). Germline V gene data show CDR1 as SQVTM and CDR2 as ANQGSEA. The V end lost 4 bases, the J end lost 4 bases, and 10 bases lay between the germline ends. The length of the CDR3 is 13 residues. This CDR3 reads CSVVDTGTGELFF. DNA for the CDR3: TGCAGCGTTGTTGATACAGGCACCGGGGAGCTGTTTTTT.

This clone was seen a single time. The chain carries TRBV6-6 and TRBJ1-1, with 8 bases lining up with TRBD1. V shed 5 bases and J 3 bases; nucleotides not matched to a gene: 2. There are 13 residues in the CDR3. The germline CDR1 and CDR2 sequences are MNHNY and SVGAGI (reference sequence). CDR3 region: CASSNRGDTEAFF. The CDR3 coding sequence is TGTGCCAGCAGTAACAGGGGGGACACTGAAGCTTTCTTT.

The CDR3 protein is CASNPHADPADQPQHF. CDR3 in DNA: TGTGCCAGCAACCCCCACGCCGATCCCGCGGATCAGCCCCAGCATTTT. This rearrangement joins TRBV28 to TRBJ1-5; D unresolved. This CDR3 comprises 16 residues. Trimming took off 7 bases at V and 5 bases at J, with 21 bases between the two ends. Germline V CDR1 and CDR2: MDHEN, SYDVKM.

The rearrangement links TRBV9 to TRBJ1-2; a weak D match, TRBD1 (6 bases). Trimming stripped 5 bases from V and 7 bases from J, with 12 bases between. CDR1 and CDR2 from the germline V gene are SGDLS and YYNGEE. The CDR3 totals 12 residues. The CDR3 sequence: CASRAGARGYTF. The CDR3 DNA follows: TGTGCCAGCAGGGCGGGGGCCCGTGGCTACACCTTC.

This clone showed up just once. J is TRBJ2-1 and V is TRBV27; 8 bases line up with TRBD2. The germline V gene encodes CDR1 MNHEY and CDR2 SMNVEV (reference sequence). With V trimmed by 3 bases and J by 9 bases, 10 bases remained unmatched. There are 15 residues in the CDR3. The CDR3 protein is CASSFSGGAGGEQFF. The CDR3 DNA reads TGTGCCAGCAGTTTTTCCGGCGGGGCGGGGGGTGAGCAGTTCTTC.

The V gene is TRBV2, the J gene TRBJ2-7; 8 positions match TRBD1. This CDR3 comprises 13 residues. Germline CDR1 is SNHLY and CDR2 is FYNNEI. The J segment lost 4 bases and the V segment lost 6 bases, leaving 5 bases of the junction unmatched. CDR3 nucleotides: TGTGCCAGCAGAGACAGGGGCGGTTACGAGCAGTACTTC. Amino acid sequence: CASRDRGGYEQYF.

V is TRBV24-1 and J is TRBJ2-2; tentatively, D is TRBD2 (6 bases). Germline V lookup: CDR1 KGHDR, CDR2 SFDVKD. Trimming stripped 9 bases from V and 3 bases from J, with 7 bases between. The CDR3 covers 12 residues. The CDR3 is CATGGDTGELFF. For the CDR3, the DNA is TGTGCCACCGGAGGGGACACCGGGGAGCTGTTTTTT.

V usage is TRBV28 and J usage is TRBJ2-1; 8 positions agree with TRBD1. Germline-derived CDR1 and CDR2 are MDHEN and SYDVKM. This CDR3 spans 16 amino acids. The junction had 9 bases not matched to a gene; V was cut back by 6 bases and J by 2 bases. In DNA, the CDR3 is TGTGCCAGCAGACCTCTGGACAGGGCCCCCTACAATGAGCAGTTCTTC. This encodes CASRPLDRAPYNEQFF.

The V call is TRBV7-3, the J call TRBJ2-3; perhaps TRBD1 as D (6 bases). CDR1 SGHTA and CDR2 FQGTGA come from the germline V gene. The CDR3 totals 15 residues. V dropped 1 base and J dropped 2 bases, with 10 bases sitting between them. The DNA of the CDR3 is TGTGCCAGCAGCTTAAATCAGGGGCCCACAGATACGCAGTATTTT. It encodes CASSLNQGPTDTQYF.

This clone turned up a few times. The chain uses TRBV5-4 and TRBJ1-6, with 7 positions matching TRBD1. Germline CDR1 and CDR2: SGHNT and YYREEE (reference sequence). After removal of 5 bases from V and 7 bases from J, the junction contained 6 bases not matched to a gene. CDR3 size: 14 residues. CDR3 region: CASRGGTVNSPLHF. The CDR3 nucleotides read TGTGCCAGCAGAGGGGGGACAGTAAATTCACCCCTCCACTTT.

The chain employs TRBV7-9 and TRBJ2-2, with 10 bases lining up with TRBD2. The CDR3 consists of 17 residues. Germline loops: CDR1 SEHNR, CDR2 FQNEAQ (reference sequence). V was clipped by 4 bases and J by 2 bases; unmatched bases: 7. The CDR3 DNA sequence: TGTGCCAGCAGCTCGTCTAGCGGGGGACCAAACACCGGGGAGCTGTTTTTT. It codes for CASSSSSGGPNTGELFF.

V gene TRBV12-3 or TRBV12-4 combines with J gene TRBJ1-1, with a possible D match to TRBD1 (5 bases). The CDR3 consists of 13 residues. V lost 6 bases, J lost 5 bases, and 13 bases lay in between. For the CDR3, the DNA is TGTGCCAGCAGCGCCGCAGGGTTGACTGAAGCTTTCTTT. Translated, it gives CASSAAGLTEAFF.

The chain is built from TRBV28 and TRBJ1-6; D gene unclear. The CDR3 has 15 amino acids. Trimming pared 3 bases from V and 7 bases from J, leaving 13 bases between. Germline values: CDR1 MDHEN, CDR2 SYDVKM. CDR3 sequence reads: CASSFAGGSNSPLHF. Written as DNA, the CDR3 is TGTGCCAGCAGTTTTGCGGGAGGGAGCAATTCACCCCTCCACTTT.

V is TRBV5-4 and J is TRBJ2-3, with a tentative D call TRBD2 (7 bases). The CDR3 consists of 16 residues. The ends were cut back, 1 base at V and 2 bases at J, with 14 bases in the middle. The germline V gene encodes CDR1 SGHNT and CDR2 YYREEE (reference sequence). As DNA, the CDR3 is TGTGCCAGCAGCTTGTCGGGGGGCCACCCCACAGATACGCAGTATTTT. It specifies CASSLSGGHPTDTQYF.

The chain links TRBV11-2 to TRBJ2-7; a possible D gene is TRBD1 (5 bases). Trimming left V 2 bases short and J 5 bases short, with 13 bases between. The CDR3 spans 14 residues. Germline V gene sequence: CDR1 SGHAT, CDR2 FQNNGV. CDR3 protein: CASSLQADTDEQYF. The CDR3 DNA reads TGTGCCAGCAGCTTACAGGCGGACACCGACGAGCAGTACTTC. Supplemented by reference TRBV11-2 and TRBJ2-7, the full variable domain reads EAGVAQSPRYKIIEKRQSVAFWCNPISGHATLYWYQQILGQGPKLLIQFQNNGVVDDSQLPKDRFSAERLKGVDSTLKIQPAKLEDSAVYLCASSLQADTDEQYFGPGTRLTVT.